Listed below are T cell receptor beta chains from one sample, sequenced in a study of blood T cell repertoires in COVID-19. Measured with immunoSEQ multiplex PCR; TCRdb has only the in-frame clones, and not every one. The data contain tens of thousands of clones, 75% to 85% of them singletons. Sample: peripheral blood. Receptors were obtained from a man in his 70s with acute or convalescent COVID-19. Both conserved end residues are part of each CDR3. The D gene is left open where the match is weak. Only some rows state a clone size, as once, few, many or a class for expanded clones.

>once|TRBV10-1|-|TRBJ2-1
TGCGCCAGCAGTGAGCAATTAACGGATGAGCAGTTCTTC
CASSEQLTDEQFF
>-|TRBV28|TRBD1|TRBJ1-4
TGTGCCAGCAGTTCAGGGGGCTTTGTTGAAAAACTGTTTTTT
CASSSGGFVEKLFF
>-|TRBV24-1|TRBD2|TRBJ2-1
TGTGCCACCAGTGTAGCGGGACACACCGCCGGCTCATCCCTTAATGAGCAGTTCTTC
CATSVAGHTAGSSLNEQFF
>-|TRBV27|-|TRBJ2-2
TGTGCCAGCAGGCGGGGTCCGAACACCGGGGAGCTGTTTTTT
CASRRGPNTGELFF
>-|TRBV7-2|-|TRBJ2-1
TGTGCCAGCAGCTCTGGAGGCCTCTACAATGAGCAGTTCTTC
CASSSGGLYNEQFF
>-|TRBV6-1|TRBD1|TRBJ1-6
TGTGCCAGCAGAGAAAGGGGACAGGGGGCATCACCCCTCCACTTT
CASRERGQGASPLHF
>-|TRBV28|-|TRBJ1-2
TGTGCCAGCAGAGCCGGGAGGAGGTACTATGGCTACACCTTC
CASRAGRRYYGYTF
>-|TRBV7-3|TRBD2|TRBJ2-1
TGTGCCAGCAGCTCGACTAGCGTTGCCTACAATGAGCAGTTCTTC
CASSSTSVAYNEQFF
>-|TRBV28|TRBD1|TRBJ1-2
TGTGCCAGCAGTTTAGCGGGGACAGGGGCCTATGGCTACACCTTC
CASSLAGTGAYGYTF
>-|TRBV5-6|-|TRBJ2-1
TGTGCCAGCAGTGCCCGAGGGCCCAATGAGCAGTTCTTC
CASSARGPNEQFF
>few|TRBV10-1|TRBD2|TRBJ2-1
TGCGCCAGCAGTGGGGGGCTAGCGGGAGGCGAGCAGTTCTTC
CASSGGLAGGEQFF
>-|TRBV29-1|TRBD2|TRBJ2-7
TGCAGCGTAGATTCCGGGACTAGCGGCCTCTACGAGCAGTACTTC
CSVDSGTSGLYEQYF
>once|TRBV25-1|-|TRBJ1-2
TGTGCCAGCAGCAGGGAGGGCTATGGCTACACCTTC
CASSREGYGYTF
>-|TRBV12-5|-|TRBJ2-1
TGTGCTAGTGGCGACAGTCCCTACAATGAGCAGTTCTTC
CASGDSPYNEQFF
>-|TRBV10-3|TRBD1|TRBJ1-2
TGTGCCATCAGTGCCCCCCGGGACAGGGCTCTCGAGGGCTACACCTTC
CAISAPRDRALEGYTF
>-|TRBV19|-|TRBJ2-5
TGTGCCAGTAGTATCGGGACTTCTCAAGAGACCCAGTACTTC
CASSIGTSQETQYF
>few|TRBV19|-|TRBJ1-3
TGTGCCAGTAGTCCAGGGGACATAGGCCCGGGAAACACCATATATTTT
CASSPGDIGPGNTIYF
>-|TRBV12-3/TRBV12-4|-|TRBJ2-1
TGTGCCAGCAGGGCTAGAAATGAGCAGTTCTTC
CASRARNEQFF